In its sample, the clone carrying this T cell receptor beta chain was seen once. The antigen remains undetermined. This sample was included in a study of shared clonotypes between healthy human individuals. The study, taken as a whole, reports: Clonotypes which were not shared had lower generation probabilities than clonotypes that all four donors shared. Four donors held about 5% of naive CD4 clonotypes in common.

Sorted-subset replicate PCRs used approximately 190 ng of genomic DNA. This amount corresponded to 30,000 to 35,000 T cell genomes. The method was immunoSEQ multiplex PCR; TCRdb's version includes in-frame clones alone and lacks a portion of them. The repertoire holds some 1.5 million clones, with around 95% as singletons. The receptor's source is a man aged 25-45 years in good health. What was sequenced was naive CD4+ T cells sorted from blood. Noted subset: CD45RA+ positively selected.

For the CDR3, the DNA is TGTGCCAGCAGCTCGGACAGGGGGCCCGAATATAGCAATCAGCCCCAGCATTTT. Translated, it gives CASSSDRGPEYSNQPQHF. V gene TRBV7-3 combines with J gene TRBJ1-5, with 11 bases matching TRBD1. Germline V lookup: CDR1 SGHTA, CDR2 FQGTGA. The ends lost 4 bases at V and 0 bases at J; junction bases unmatched: 8. The CDR3 runs 18 residues. Supplemented by reference TRBV7-3 and TRBJ1-5, the full variable domain reads GAGVSQTPSNKVTEKGKYVELRCDPISGHTALYWYRQSLGQGPEFLIYFQGTGAADDSGLPNDRFFAVRPEGSVSTLKIQRTERGDSAVYLCASSSDRGPEYSNQPQHFGDGTRLSIL.